The clone carrying this T cell receptor beta chain was counted a single time. The antigen remains undetermined. Generated by immunoSEQ multiplex PCR, the TCRdb table keeps only in-frame clones and is missing some. The sample lists approximately 840,000 clones; approximately 97% were seen once. The data originate from a study of shared clonotypes between healthy human individuals. On the study more broadly: Researchers assigned three CD4 naive, three CD4 memory, two CD8 naive and one CD8 memory plate to each donor. Study-wide points: It was the non-shared clonotypes that had lower generation probabilities than clonotypes shared by all four donors. Large depth notwithstanding, sorted-subset sequencing proved incomplete by rarefaction.

Naive CD8 isolation took CD45RO-negative cells positively selected for CCR7 and excluded terminally differentiated effector memory CD45RA+ cells. The CDR3 covers 14 residues. V was clipped by 3 bases and J by 5 bases, with 13 bases between them. Germline V gene data show CDR1 as SEHNR and CDR2 as FQNEAQ (reference sequence). This chain joins TRBV7-9 and TRBJ2-5, with a possible D match to TRBD2 (5 bases). This receptor was taken from a man in his thirties or forties in good health. The sequenced sample consisted of naive CD8+ T cells sorted from blood. Written as DNA, the CDR3 is TGTGCCAGCAGCTTTTCACAGCAGCGGGAGACCCAGTACTTC. This codes for CASSFSQQRETQYF. The complete variable domain, with remaining parts taken from reference TRBV7-9 and TRBJ2-5, reads DTGVSQNPRHKITKRGQNVTFRCDPISEHNRLYWYRQTLGQGPEFLTYFQNEAQLEKSRLLSDRFSAERPKGSFSTLEIQRTEQGDSAMYLCASSFSQQRETQYFGPGTRLLVL.